This passage covers 32 T cell receptor beta chains from one sample sequenced in a study of OX40 agonist ivuxolimab in advanced cancers. The assay was immunoSEQ multiplex PCR, and TCRdb's table has in-frame clones only and misses some. Seen here are some 95,000 clones, around nine tenths observed once, and the top ten hold around 0.82%. The sample was CD4+ or CD8+ T cells sorted from blood, taken in a trial of the OX40 agonist ivuxolimab. Receptors originate from an adult with an advanced solid tumor such as melanoma, head and neck, liver or kidney cancer.

Only one count was recorded for this clone. The rearrangement links TRBV7-6 to TRBJ1-4; no clear D gene. The V gene's germline CDR1 is SGHVS and CDR2 FNYEAQ. The CDR3 is 15 amino acids. Between the trimmed V and J ends, which lost 5 bases and 3 bases, there was a span of 13 bases. In nucleotides, the CDR3 is TGTGCCAGCAGCCCAATTCATGCCTCTAATGAAAAACTGTTTTTT. The encoded protein is CASSPIHASNEKLFF. Full variable domain (remainder filled in from reference TRBV7-6 and TRBJ1-4): GAGVSQSPRYKVTKRGQDVALRCDPISGHVSLYWYRQALGQGPEFLTYFNYEAQQDKSGLPNDRFSAERPEGSISTLTIQRTEQRDSAMYRCASSPIHASNEKLFFGSGTQLSVL.

The V gene is TRBV29-1, the J gene TRBJ2-2; TRBD1 aligns across 9 bases. Losses at the gene ends were 5 bases for V and 6 bases for J; bases not matched to a gene: 13. Germline loops: CDR1 SQVTM, CDR2 ANQGSEA. This CDR3 comprises 16 residues. The CDR3 region is CSVLGTGTGIPGELFF. In nucleotides, the CDR3 is TGCAGCGTTTTGGGAACCGGGACAGGGATTCCCGGGGAGCTGTTTTTT.

CDR3 loop: CASSLSPRGSYNEQFF. DNA of the CDR3: TGTGCCAGCAGCTTGTCGCCGCGGGGGTCCTACAATGAGCAGTTCTTC. This chain connects TRBV5-4 to TRBJ2-1, with TRBD2 identical over 7 bases. V trimming: 1 base; J trimming: 1 base; junction bases outside the gene matches: 5. Germline-derived CDR1 and CDR2 are SGHNT and YYREEE (reference sequence). The CDR3 is 16 amino acids.

This chain uses TRBV18 with TRBJ2-5; 9 nucleotides agree with TRBD1. The CDR3 has 14 amino acids. Germline V gene lookup returns CDR1 KGHSH and CDR2 LQKENI. V lost 6 bases and J lost 4; bases outside the gene matches: 6. The CDR3 nucleotides read TGTGCCAGCTCTCCCGACAGGGGGACAGAGACCCAGTACTTC. This codes for CASSPDRGTETQYF.

The rearrangement links TRBV11-1 to TRBJ2-1; 8 nucleotides agree with TRBD2. The ends lost 5 bases at V and 11 bases at J; junction bases unmatched: 14. The CDR3 runs to 15 residues. In germline, CDR1 is SGHAT, CDR2 FQDESV (reference sequence). The CDR3 sequence: CASSPRSSGDSQQFF. The CDR3 region has the DNA TGTGCCAGCAGCCCCCGTAGTAGCGGGGACTCTCAGCAGTTCTTC.

V usage is TRBV30 and J usage is TRBJ2-1; 14 bases map to TRBD2. The germline gives CDR1 GTSNPN, CDR2 SVGIG (reference sequence). V lost 3 bases to trimming and J lost 10 bases; unmatched junction nucleotides: 5. This CDR3 contains 14 residues. The CDR3 loop reads CAWRGTSGRDEQFF. For the CDR3, the DNA is TGTGCCTGGAGGGGGACTAGCGGGAGAGACGAGCAGTTCTTC.

This rearrangement joins TRBV7-2 to TRBJ1-1; D call uncertain. The CDR3 sequence is 15 residues long. Trimming took off 6 bases at V and 3 bases at J, with 17 bases between the two ends. Germline V gene sequence: CDR1 SGHTA, CDR2 FQGNSA. The CDR3 here is CASSYNGGLDTEAFF. CDR3 nucleotides: TGTGCCAGCAGTTATAACGGAGGTCTGGACACTGAAGCTTTCTTT.

CDR3 loop: CASSQGWGGNEQFF. For the CDR3, the DNA is TGTGCCAGCAGCCAAGGATGGGGTGGAAATGAGCAGTTCTTC. The chain joins TRBV4-2 to TRBJ2-1, with no clear D. With 1 base removed from V and 7 bases from J, the gap between germline ends came to 11 bases. This CDR3 spans 14 amino acids. Germline-derived CDR1 and CDR2 are LGHNA and YNFKEQ.

The V call is TRBV28, the J call TRBJ1-5; D is unresolved. The germline gives CDR1 MDHEN, CDR2 SYDVKM. Trimming took off 7 bases at V and 3 bases at J, with 10 bases between the two ends. CDR3 length: 13 amino acids. The CDR3 spells CASTIGFNQPQHF. The CDR3 DNA sequence: TGTGCCAGCACCATAGGGTTCAATCAGCCCCAGCATTTT. Supplemented by reference TRBV28 and TRBJ1-5, the full variable domain reads DVKVTQSSRYLVKRTGEKVFLECVQDMDHENMFWYRQDPGLGLRLIYFSYDVKMKEKGDIPEGYSVSREKKERFSLILESASTNQTSMYLCASTIGFNQPQHFGDGTRLSIL.

The V call is TRBV19, the J call TRBJ2-5, with 9 bases fitting TRBD2. J lost 5 bases, V lost 7 bases, and 5 bases had no gene match. The CDR3 totals 13 residues. The germline V gene encodes CDR1 LNHDA and CDR2 SQIVND (reference sequence). The CDR3 loop reads CASIASGTETQYF. The CDR3 DNA is TGTGCCAGTATTGCTAGCGGGACGGAGACCCAGTACTTC.

The chain uses TRBV7-9 and TRBJ2-4, with 13 positions matching TRBD2. CDR3 length equals 18 residues. Germline V lookup: CDR1 SEHNR, CDR2 FQNEAQ (reference sequence). The V gene end was trimmed by 1 base and the J gene end by 6 bases; junction bases not matched to a gene: 9. The CDR3 DNA sequence: TGTGCCAGCAGCTTAGGGACTAGCGGGAGACGGCGCGGAAACATTCAGTACTTC. Translating gives CASSLGTSGRRRGNIQYF.

The chain combines TRBV7-3 with TRBJ1-1; D not resolved. This CDR3 is 13 amino acids long. Trimming shortened V by 3 bases and J by 5 bases, and 10 bases separated the two germline ends. Germline loops: CDR1 SGHTA, CDR2 FQGTGA. CDR3 in DNA: TGTGCCAGCAGCTTCAAGGATAGAACTGAAGCTTTCTTT. It yields the protein CASSFKDRTEAFF.

This clone came up a few times. V and J are TRBV6-5 and TRBJ1-2; the match to TRBD1 covers 9 bases. Germline values: CDR1 MNHEY, CDR2 SVGAGI. Trimming took 2 bases from V and 6 from J; bases not matched to a gene: 1. CDR3 size: 13 residues. CDR3 sequence: CASSYTGGHGYTF. The CDR3, as DNA: TGTGCCAGCAGTTACACAGGGGGCCATGGCTACACCTTC.

The rearrangement links TRBV18 to TRBJ2-1, with 9 bases aligning to TRBD2. V trimming: 2 bases; J trimming: 2 bases; junction bases outside the gene matches: 4. CDR1 and CDR2 from the germline V gene are KGHSH and LQKENI. The CDR3 is 16 amino acids. CDR3 nucleotides: TGTGCCAGCTCACCAACTAGCGGGCCCACCTACAATGAGCAGTTCTTC. Protein: CASSPTSGPTYNEQFF. The complete variable domain, with remaining parts taken from reference TRBV18 and TRBJ2-1, reads NAGVMQNPRHLVRRRGQEARLRCSPMKGHSHVYWYRQLPEEGLKFMVYLQKENIIDESGMPKERFSAEFPKEGPSILRIQQVVRGDSAAYFCASSPTSGPTYNEQFFGPGTRLTVL.

The chain uses TRBV5-4 and TRBJ2-1; 7 bases map to TRBD2. Germline V gene sequence: CDR1 SGHNT, CDR2 YYREEE (reference sequence). V was pared by 2 bases and J by 5 bases, with 7 bases of the junction left unmatched. The CDR3 sequence is 15 residues long. For the CDR3, the DNA is TGTGCCAGCAGCTTAGGTAGCGGGTCTAACAATGAGCAGTTCTTC. This sequence encodes CASSLGSGSNNEQFF.

In this sample, this clone turned up once. The chain employs TRBV5-4 and TRBJ2-2, with 7 bases lining up with TRBD1. From germline, CDR1 is SGHNT and CDR2 YYREEE (reference sequence). Trimming removed 3 bases from V and 1 base from J; junction bases left unmatched: 3. The CDR3 loop spans 15 amino acids. CDR3 region: CASSSNRGNTGELFF. The CDR3 nucleotides read TGTGCCAGCAGCTCTAACAGGGGGAACACCGGGGAGCTGTTTTTT.

Concerning this clone itself: This sample also contains other DNA sequences that code for the same CDR3. V is TRBV28 and J is TRBJ2-7, with D unclear. The CDR3 covers 11 residues. The germline CDR1 and CDR2 sequences are MDHEN and SYDVKM. V was shortened by 5 bases and J by 3 bases, with 5 bases between the two germline ends. Here the CDR3 DNA reads TGTGCCAGCAGTCCTAACTACGAGCAGTACTTC. It yields the protein CASSPNYEQYF.

This clone came up once. This sample also contains other DNA sequences that code for the same CDR3. V and J are TRBV29-1 and TRBJ2-1; TRBD2 aligns across 7 bases. The V gene's germline CDR1 is SQVTM and CDR2 ANQGSEA. V lost 6 bases to trimming and J lost 0 bases; unmatched junction nucleotides: 2. The CDR3 runs to 13 residues. The chain's CDR3 is CSVAGSSYNEQFF. CDR3 in DNA: TGCAGCGTAGCGGGGAGCTCCTACAATGAGCAGTTCTTC.

The chain couples TRBV10-3 to TRBJ2-1; 8 nucleotides match TRBD2. Germline assignment: CDR1 ENHRY and CDR2 SYGVKD. This CDR3 has 14 amino acids. V shed 4 bases and J 6 bases; nucleotides not matched to a gene: 5. CDR3 in DNA: TGTGCCATCAGTGCGCGGGAGGACGGCAATGAGCAGTTCTTC. Residues: CAISAREDGNEQFF.

This chain links TRBV7-9 with TRBJ1-4; 10 bases agree with TRBD1. The CDR3 covers 16 residues. J was trimmed by 4 bases and V by 5 bases; bases with no gene match: 7. The germline gives CDR1 SEHNR, CDR2 FQNEAQ (reference sequence). The CDR3 loop reads CASSKDRGSINEKLFF. CDR3 bases: TGTGCCAGCAGCAAGGACAGGGGGTCTATTAATGAAAAACTGTTTTTT.

The chain is built from TRBV27 and TRBJ2-5; D is ambiguous. The V gene's germline CDR1 is MNHEY and CDR2 SMNVEV (reference sequence). Trimming pared 4 bases from V and 5 bases from J, leaving 14 bases between. The CDR3 is 14 residues long. The DNA for the CDR3 is TGTGCCAGCAGTTCGACTTGGATAGGGGAGACCCAGTACTTC. Protein sequence: CASSSTWIGETQYF.

This clone was recorded a few times. The CDR3: CASSVAFNNEQFF. CDR3 nucleotides: TGTGCCAGCAGTGTAGCGTTCAACAATGAGCAGTTCTTC. J is TRBJ2-1 and V is TRBV6-1, with TRBD2 as a possible D gene (5 bases). Germline V CDR1 and CDR2: MNHNS, SASEGT. Between the trimmed V and J ends, which lost 4 bases and 5 bases, there was a span of 9 bases. The CDR3 contains 13 residues.

This clone was seen a handful of times. The chain has TRBV1 and TRBJ2-5; TRBD2 is taken as the D call from the table, unchecked against the DNA. TRBV1 is described as a pseudogene. The CDR3 totals 8 residues. The DNA of the CDR3 is TGCACCAGCAGCGCACTATACTTC. Amino acid sequence: CTSSALYF.

The V and J genes are TRBV28 and TRBJ2-5; tentative D call: TRBD2 (5 bases). This CDR3 contains 13 residues. The germline V gene encodes CDR1 MDHEN and CDR2 SYDVKM. V lost 3 bases and J 4 bases, leaving 9 bases between the germline ends. The CDR3 DNA reads as TGTGCCAGCAGTTTGGACTCTCTAGAGACCCAGTACTTC. This translates into CASSLDSLETQYF.

V and J are TRBV30 and TRBJ1-2, with D possibly being TRBD1 (5 bases). Looked up from germline, CDR1 is GTSNPN and CDR2 is SVGIG (reference sequence). The CDR3 covers 15 residues. V dropped 0 bases and J dropped 7 bases, with 18 bases sitting between them. CDR3 sequence (DNA): TGTGCCTGGAGTGTAGAATCCTGGGGGATGAGTGGCTACACCTTC. Translating gives CAWSVESWGMSGYTF.

The chain uses TRBV19 and TRBJ2-3, with D hard to call. CDR3 length: 11 amino acids. CDR1 and CDR2 from the germline V gene are LNHDA and SQIVND (reference sequence). Trimming left V 6 bases short and J 3 bases short, with 4 bases between. DNA of the CDR3: TGTGCCAGTAGGACTACAGATACGCAGTATTTT. This codes for CASRTTDTQYF.

The chain combines TRBV6-6 with TRBJ1-1; 10 bases are a match to TRBD1. Germline lookup yields CDR1 MNHNY and CDR2 SVGAGI (reference sequence). The CDR3 runs 14 residues. V shed 4 bases and J 6 bases; nucleotides not matched to a gene: 5. The DNA of the CDR3 is TGTGCCAGCAGTTGGGGACAGGGGAAACCTGAAGCTTTCTTT. Translation: CASSWGQGKPEAFF.

The chain is built from TRBV19 and TRBJ1-5; D is ambiguous. Germline V gives CDR1 LNHDA, CDR2 SQIVND (reference sequence). V was pared by 9 bases and J by 7 bases, with 16 bases between. This CDR3 contains 13 residues. The CDR3 loop is CASAGSARQPQHF. The CDR3 region has the DNA TGTGCCAGCGCGGGGTCGGCGCGCCAGCCCCAGCATTTT.

This sequence joins TRBV19 and TRBJ2-1; D perhaps matches TRBD1 (5 bases). This CDR3 comprises 14 residues. The V and J ends lost 6 bases and 0 bases respectively, with 9 bases between them. The germline V gene encodes CDR1 LNHDA and CDR2 SQIVND (reference sequence). The CDR3 nucleotides read TGTGCCAGTAGGGACATGAGCTCCTACAATGAGCAGTTCTTC. This sequence encodes CASRDMSSYNEQFF. Together with reference TRBV19 and TRBJ2-1, the CDR3 gives the full variable domain: DGGITQSPKYLFRKEGQNVTLSCEQNLNHDAMYWYRQDPGQGLRLIYYSQIVNDFQKGDIAEGYSVSREKKESFPLTVTSAQKNPTAFYLCASRDMSSYNEQFFGPGTRLTVL.

This chain links TRBV29-1 with TRBJ2-7, with 11 bases matching TRBD2. The germline V gene encodes CDR1 SQVTM and CDR2 ANQGSEA. The length of the CDR3 is 16 residues. J gave up 0 bases and V 4 bases, and 8 bases lay outside the gene matches. In nucleotides, the CDR3 is TGCAGCGTTGGAAACGACGGGACTAGCGGCTCCTACGAGCAGTACGTC. Translation: CSVGNDGTSGSYEQYV.

The gene calls are TRBV5-1 and TRBJ2-3; the match to TRBD2 covers 9 bases. CDR3 length: 15 residues. The V gene's germline CDR1 is SGHRS and CDR2 YFSETQ. After removal of 3 bases from V and 4 bases from J, the junction contained 6 bases not matched to a gene. The CDR3 nucleotides read TGCGCCAGCAGCTCCGGACTAGCGTGGCCAGATACGCAGTATTTT. Translated, it gives CASSSGLAWPDTQYF.

J is TRBJ2-7 and V is TRBV11-2, with TRBD2 as a possible D gene (6 bases). This CDR3 spans 15 amino acids. Germline V gene lookup returns CDR1 SGHAT and CDR2 FQNNGV. V was shortened by 5 bases and J by 1 base, with 15 bases between the two germline ends. The chain's CDR3 is CASSPDYSYSYEQYV. The CDR3 coding sequence is TGTGCCAGCAGCCCGGACTACTCTTATTCCTACGAGCAGTACGTC.